This T cell receptor beta chain was retrieved from a study of T cell responses to AZD1222 COVID-19 vaccine. Study as a whole: Second-dose intervals of approximately 4 or approximately 12 weeks were pooled. Points from the study as a whole: Clonal diversity was possibly underestimated; the donors were predominantly white British and more often female.

Of note for this clone: Its antigen is not identified.

The germline V gene encodes CDR1 SEHNR and CDR2 FQNEAQ (reference sequence). The CDR3 length is 16 residues. V lost 5 bases, J lost 3 bases, and 17 bases lay in between. The data were produced by immunoSEQ multiplex PCR, yet TCRdb's version contains in-frame clones alone and is incomplete. The sample has some 100,000 clones; around nine tenths are singletons. The sample in question was peripheral blood, obtained on day 0 of AZD1222 vaccination. The chain has TRBV7-9 and TRBJ1-5; a weak D match, TRBD1 (5 bases). The clonotype was recovered from an adult in good health. The CDR3 protein is CASSLDSFWDNQPQHF. CDR3 coding DNA: TGTGCCAGCAGCCTAGACAGTTTCTGGGACAATCAGCCCCAGCATTTT.